The T cell receptor (beta chain) described here comes from a study of Graves' ophthalmopathy and Graves' hyperthyroidism. The overall study: Where ophthalmopathy was absent within 18 months of follow-up, hyperthyroidism was stable. Study-level findings and limits: With approximately 88% sensitivity and less than 83% specificity, a 13-signature model separated ophthalmopathy from stable hyperthyroidism.

As the template, RNA transcripts were used to amplify TCR beta CDR3 regions. The workflow started with a first-round RT-PCR run with HTBI primers and then moved on to a second-round multiplex PCR. MiXCR, run by TCRdb on the multiplex PCR reads, gives a single entry per CDR3 protein. The profile shows roughly 1.1 million distinct CDR3 sequences, about 36% of them singletons. The evidence that diagnosis relied on was clinical symptoms, serum thyroxine, TRAb, thyroid ultrasound and orbital computed tomography. This clonotype was recorded many times. The antigen is undetermined. V trimming: 6 bases; J trimming: 9 bases; junction bases outside the gene matches: 6. The CDR3 runs 13 residues. Germline assignment: CDR1 DFQATT and CDR2 SNEGSKA (reference sequence).

Sequenced material: peripheral blood or thyroid tissue (not recorded which). The gene calls are TRBV20-1 and TRBJ1-6; 9 nucleotides line up with TRBD1. The clonotype comes from an adult man with Graves' hyperthyroidism. The DNA of the CDR3 is TGCAGTGCCCCGGGACAGGGCTTTTCACCCCTCCACTTT. Its translation: CSAPGQGFSPLHF.